These T cell receptor beta chains were read from a single sample in a study of cytomegalovirus exposure and HLA in healthy donors. The table came from immunoSEQ multiplex PCR; TCRdb's copy has only in-frame clones and leaves some out. The ten top clones account for about 6.8%, within a sample of about 120,000 clones. Sequenced: PBMCs. The receptors here all came from a man between 35 and 55 years old in good health and CMV-seropositive. The CDR3 runs from the conserved cysteine through the conserved F or W.

V gene	J gene	CDR3 length	CDR3 protein
TRBV4-2	TRBJ2-5	15	CASSRTLAGQETQYF
TRBV19	TRBJ2-3	14	CASSMGQAIGTQYF
TRBV5-5	TRBJ2-7	13	CASSLESGYEQYF
TRBV6-5	TRBJ2-7	15	CASSYGRALALEQYF
TRBV19	TRBJ1-1	13	CASSIRQNTEAFF
TRBV27	TRBJ2-7	14	CASSPGILAYEQYF
TRBV7-2	TRBJ2-1	16	CASRISGSMSYNEQFF
TRBV7-3	TRBJ2-1	15	CASSPGRVSYNEQFF
TRBV11-2	TRBJ1-2	15	CASSLPGQGYYGYTF
TRBV20-1	TRBJ2-5	10	CSASIETQYF
TRBV6-4	TRBJ2-1	15	CASSDSVGGSNEQFF
TRBV28	TRBJ1-5	16	CASSLSGRGVNQPQHF
TRBV13	TRBJ1-6	14	CASRTRGGNSPLHF
TRBV4-2	TRBJ1-2	17	CASSQETGRYLNYGYTF
TRBV7-9	TRBJ1-2	13	CASSPPGYYGYTF
TRBV29-1	TRBJ2-1	15	CSVGGTGGNYNEQFF
TRBV9	TRBJ2-5	15	CASSVVGGVQETQYF
TRBV5-1	TRBJ2-7	13	CASSSTFSYEQYF
TRBV2	TRBJ2-7	16	CASSGGQAKTPYEQYF
TRBV7-2	TRBJ2-3	16	CASSPGQGFSTDTQYF
TRBV19	TRBJ1-1	15	CASSIGTVGNTEAFF
TRBV2	TRBJ2-1	15	CASSDGTSGSDEQFF
TRBV5-4	TRBJ1-2	14	CASSLAGTRGGYTF
TRBV9	TRBJ2-1	14	CASSPQGPLLEQFF
TRBV25-1	TRBJ1-5	16	CASSEDRGSGNQPQHF
TRBV27	TRBJ1-1	12	CASSRGNTEAFF
TRBV4-3	TRBJ2-1	15	CASSQSSGRKNEQFF
TRBV11-2	TRBJ1-3	16	CASSANYRGAGNTIYF
TRBV27	TRBJ2-3	15	CASTVGASRTDTQYF
TRBV7-9	TRBJ1-1	13	CASSHPSNTEAFF
TRBV19	TRBJ1-1	14	CASNGLSVEKEAFF
TRBV11-2	TRBJ2-7	16	CASSLDLAGANYEQYF
TRBV7-6	TRBJ2-7	16	CASSHTTSGGFSEQYF
TRBV28	TRBJ2-7	15	CASRSGTGESYEQYF
TRBV7-3	TRBJ2-3	15	CASSPIGGNTDTQYF
TRBV25-1	TRBJ2-1	13	CASSAISYNEQFF
TRBV11-3	TRBJ2-1	13	CASSLGSTNEQFF
TRBV5-1	TRBJ2-1	13	CASSLFAGNEQFF
TRBV29-1	TRBJ2-7	13	CSGGQSTANEQYF
TRBV19	TRBJ2-3	16	CASSIPGTSAADTQYF
TRBV7-2	TRBJ2-7	14	CASSFGTSNPAQYF
TRBV28	TRBJ2-7	19	CASSLFSPSTPRLRDEQYF
TRBV10-3	TRBJ1-1	13	CAIRGEGSTEAFF
TRBV2	TRBJ1-1	14	CASSGQGAATEAFF
TRBV7-3	TRBJ2-1	17	CASSPRPGLATINEQFF
TRBV9	TRBJ2-1	15	CASSVDLGQYNEQFF
TRBV7-9	TRBJ2-7	16	CASSLGLGGRADEQYF
TRBV19	TRBJ1-1	15	CASSIAQGALTEAFF
TRBV19	TRBJ1-5	15	CASSTENRGFQPQHF
TRBV6-5	TRBJ2-1	15	CASSYSLAGEGEQFF
TRBV5-1	TRBJ1-2	15	CASTIRSGGPISYTF
TRBV28	TRBJ1-5	18	CASSTIDQGLGGNQPQHF